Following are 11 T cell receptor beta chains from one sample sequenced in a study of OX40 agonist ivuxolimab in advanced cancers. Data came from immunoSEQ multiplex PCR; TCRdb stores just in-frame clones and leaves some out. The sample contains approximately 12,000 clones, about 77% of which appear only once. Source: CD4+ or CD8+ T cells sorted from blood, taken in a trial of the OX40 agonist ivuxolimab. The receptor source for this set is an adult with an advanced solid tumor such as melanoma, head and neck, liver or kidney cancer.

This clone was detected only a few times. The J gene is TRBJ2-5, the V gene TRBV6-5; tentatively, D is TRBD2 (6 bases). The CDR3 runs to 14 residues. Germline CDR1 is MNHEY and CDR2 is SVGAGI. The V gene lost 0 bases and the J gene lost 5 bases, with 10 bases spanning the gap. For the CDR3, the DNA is TGTGCCAGCAGTTACTCCGGGAGCCGGGAGACCCAGTACTTC. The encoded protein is CASSYSGSRETQYF.

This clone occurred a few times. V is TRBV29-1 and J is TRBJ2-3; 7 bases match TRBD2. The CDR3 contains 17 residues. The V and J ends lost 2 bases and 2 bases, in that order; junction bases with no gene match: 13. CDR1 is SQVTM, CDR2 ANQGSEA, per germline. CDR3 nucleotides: TGCAGCGTTGAACCCGGAGTGTCCGGGGGGATCACAGATACGCAGTATTTT. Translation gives CSVEPGVSGGITDTQYF.

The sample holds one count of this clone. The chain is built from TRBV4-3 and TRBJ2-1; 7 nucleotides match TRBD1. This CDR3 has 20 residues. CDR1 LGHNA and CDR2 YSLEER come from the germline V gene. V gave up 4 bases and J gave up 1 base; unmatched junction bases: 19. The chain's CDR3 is CASSPKVPGTALRSYNEQFF. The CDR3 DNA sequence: TGCGCCAGCAGCCCAAAAGTACCAGGGACAGCCCTTCGATCCTACAATGAGCAGTTCTTC.

The CDR3 reads CASSLDRLPGDEQFF. The DNA for the CDR3 is TGTGCCAGCAGCTTGGATCGGCTCCCCGGGGATGAGCAGTTCTTC. The chain has TRBV5-4 and TRBJ2-1; maybe TRBD2 (5 bases). CDR3 length: 15 residues. Germline V CDR1 and CDR2: SGHNT, YYREEE (reference sequence). Trimming shortened V by 0 bases and J by 8 bases, and 15 bases separated the two germline ends.

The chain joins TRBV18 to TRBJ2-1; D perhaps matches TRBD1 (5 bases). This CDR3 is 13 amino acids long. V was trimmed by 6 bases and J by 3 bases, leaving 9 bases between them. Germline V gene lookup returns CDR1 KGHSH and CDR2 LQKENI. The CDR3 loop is CASSYRNYNEQFF. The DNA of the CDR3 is TGTGCCAGCTCCTACAGGAACTACAATGAGCAGTTCTTC.

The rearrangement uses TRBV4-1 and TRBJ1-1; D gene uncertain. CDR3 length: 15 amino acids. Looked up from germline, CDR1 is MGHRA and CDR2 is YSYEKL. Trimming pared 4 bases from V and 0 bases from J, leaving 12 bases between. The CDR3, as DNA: TGCGCCAGCAGCCCCGGACCCGAATTGAACACTGAAGCTTTCTTT. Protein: CASSPGPELNTEAFF.

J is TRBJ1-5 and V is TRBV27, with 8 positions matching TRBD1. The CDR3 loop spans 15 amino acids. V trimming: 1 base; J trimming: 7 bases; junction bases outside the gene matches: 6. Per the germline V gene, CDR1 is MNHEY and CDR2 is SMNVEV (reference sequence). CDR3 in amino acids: CASSLFPGGQQPQHF. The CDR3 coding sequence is TGTGCCAGCAGTTTATTTCCAGGGGGCCAACAGCCCCAGCATTTT.

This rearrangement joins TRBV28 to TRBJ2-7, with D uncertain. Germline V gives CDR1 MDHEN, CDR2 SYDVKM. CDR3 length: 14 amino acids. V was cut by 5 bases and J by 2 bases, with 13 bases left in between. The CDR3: CASSRPGDTYEQYF. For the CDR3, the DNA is TGTGCCAGCAGTCGTCCGGGCGACACCTACGAGCAGTACTTC.

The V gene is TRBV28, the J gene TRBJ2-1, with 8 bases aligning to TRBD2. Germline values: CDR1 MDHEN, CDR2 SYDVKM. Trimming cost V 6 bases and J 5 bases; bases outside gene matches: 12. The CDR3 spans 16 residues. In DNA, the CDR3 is TGTGCCAGCAGCCCGGTGAGACTAGCGATTCACAATGAGCAGTTCTTC. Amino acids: CASSPVRLAIHNEQFF.

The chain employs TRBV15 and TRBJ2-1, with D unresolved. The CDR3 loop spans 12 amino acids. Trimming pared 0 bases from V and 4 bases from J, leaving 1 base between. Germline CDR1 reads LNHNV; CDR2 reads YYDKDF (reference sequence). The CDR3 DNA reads TGTGCCACCAGCAGAGAATACAATGAGCAGTTCTTC. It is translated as CATSREYNEQFF.

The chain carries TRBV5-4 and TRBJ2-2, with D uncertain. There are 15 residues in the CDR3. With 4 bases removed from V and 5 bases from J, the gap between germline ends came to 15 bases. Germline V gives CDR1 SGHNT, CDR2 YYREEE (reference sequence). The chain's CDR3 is CASSQDYSATGELFF. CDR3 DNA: TGTGCCAGCAGCCAAGATTACTCGGCGACCGGGGAGCTGTTTTTT.